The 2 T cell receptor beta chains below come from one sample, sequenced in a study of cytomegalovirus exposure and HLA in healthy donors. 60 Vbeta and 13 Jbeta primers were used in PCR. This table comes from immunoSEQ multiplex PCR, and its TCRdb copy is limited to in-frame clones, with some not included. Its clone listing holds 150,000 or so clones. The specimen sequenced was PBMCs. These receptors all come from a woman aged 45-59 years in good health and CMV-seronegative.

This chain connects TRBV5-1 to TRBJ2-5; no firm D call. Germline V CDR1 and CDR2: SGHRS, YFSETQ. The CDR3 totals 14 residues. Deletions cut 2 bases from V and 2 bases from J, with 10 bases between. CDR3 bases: TGCGCCAGCAGCTTTTCGCAGGCACAAGAGACCCAGTACTTC. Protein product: CASSFSQAQETQYF.

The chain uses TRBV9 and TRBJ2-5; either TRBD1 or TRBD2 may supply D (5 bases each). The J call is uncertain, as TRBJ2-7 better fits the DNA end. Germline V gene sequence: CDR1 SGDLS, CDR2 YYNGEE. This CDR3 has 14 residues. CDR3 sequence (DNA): TGTGCCAGCAGCGTAGCTCTGGGGGCCTACGAGCAGTACTTC. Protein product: CASSVALGAYEQYF.